These T cell receptor beta chains were read from a single sample in a study of long-term antiretroviral therapy in people with HIV. Measured with immunoSEQ multiplex PCR; TCRdb has only the in-frame clones, and not every one. The profile covers 10,000 to 15,000 clones, with over 65% appearing a single time and more than 13% taken by the ten largest. Sample: unsorted PBMCs, taken 1.3 years after starting antiretroviral therapy. Receptors originate from a woman under 30 with HIV. CDR3s include the opening cysteine and the closing phenylalanine or tryptophan. The D gene is left open where the match is weak. Clone size is given for some rows only: seen once, a few or many times, or a class if the clone is expanded.

j_call: TRBJ2-1
v_call: TRBV30
cdr3_length: 13
d_call: .
clone_size: .
cdr3_nt: TGTGCCTGGAGTACCCCCGGGTTGAATGAGCAGTTCTTC
cdr3_aa: CAWSTPGLNEQFF

j_call: TRBJ1-4
v_call: TRBV5-6
cdr3_length: 15
d_call: TRBD1
clone_size: .
cdr3_nt: TGTGCCAGCAGCCCATGGACAGGGGCTAATGAAAAACTGTTTTTT
cdr3_aa: CASSPWTGANEKLFF

j_call: TRBJ2-1
v_call: TRBV7-6
cdr3_length: 18
d_call: TRBD2
clone_size: few
cdr3_nt: TGTGCCAGCAGCTTTTCACTAGCGGGAGGGCCCGCGTACAATGAGCAGTTCTTC
cdr3_aa: CASSFSLAGGPAYNEQFF

j_call: TRBJ2-3
v_call: TRBV19
cdr3_length: 17
d_call: .
clone_size: medium-sized
cdr3_nt: TGTGCCAGTAGTATTTCGGAGGGGACCTTGGGCACAGATACGCAGTATTTT
cdr3_aa: CASSISEGTLGTDTQYF

j_call: TRBJ2-1
v_call: TRBV18
cdr3_length: 16
d_call: TRBD1
clone_size: .
cdr3_nt: TGTGCCAGCTCACCACGGGACAGGGGTTTTAACAATGAGCAGTTCTTC
cdr3_aa: CASSPRDRGFNNEQFF

j_call: TRBJ2-2
v_call: TRBV9
cdr3_length: 14
d_call: .
clone_size: .
cdr3_nt: TGTGCCAGCAGCGTAGGCACAGACACCGGGGAGCTGTTTTTT
cdr3_aa: CASSVGTDTGELFF

j_call: TRBJ2-2
v_call: TRBV28
cdr3_length: 15
d_call: TRBD2
clone_size: .
cdr3_nt: TGTGCCAGCGACGGGACTAGCGGGAGGGGCGGGGAGCTGTTTTTT
cdr3_aa: CASDGTSGRGGELFF

j_call: TRBJ1-3
v_call: TRBV28
cdr3_length: 16
d_call: TRBD1
clone_size: .
cdr3_nt: TGTGCCAGCAGTCCACTCCTCGACAGGGCTGGAAACACCATATATTTT
cdr3_aa: CASSPLLDRAGNTIYF

j_call: TRBJ2-3
v_call: TRBV5-1
cdr3_length: 16
d_call: TRBD2
clone_size: .
cdr3_nt: TGCGCCAGCAGCTTGGAGACGGGGGGATTCATTGATACGCAGTATTTT
cdr3_aa: CASSLETGGFIDTQYF

j_call: TRBJ1-2
v_call: TRBV6-1
cdr3_length: 17
d_call: .
clone_size: .
cdr3_nt: TGTGCCAGCAGTGAAGGGTTGGGGGTACATGTTAACTATGGCTACACCTTC
cdr3_aa: CASSEGLGVHVNYGYTF

j_call: TRBJ2-1
v_call: TRBV9
cdr3_length: 15
d_call: TRBD2
clone_size: .
cdr3_nt: TGTGCCAGCAGCGGTGGGGGAGGGCCTAAGGATGAGCAGTTCTTC
cdr3_aa: CASSGGGGPKDEQFF

j_call: TRBJ1-2
v_call: TRBV18
cdr3_length: 15
d_call: .
clone_size: .
cdr3_nt: TGTGCCAGCTCACCCGACCTCGGCGCAGGGACGGGCTACACCTTC
cdr3_aa: CASSPDLGAGTGYTF

j_call: TRBJ1-1
v_call: TRBV7-2
cdr3_length: 11
d_call: .
clone_size: few
cdr3_nt: TGTGCCAGTGGTCTGAACACTGAAGCTTTCTTT
cdr3_aa: CASGLNTEAFF

j_call: TRBJ2-7
v_call: TRBV7-2
cdr3_length: 16
d_call: TRBD1
clone_size: once
cdr3_nt: TGTGCCAGCAGCTACGACAGGGGGAATATTTTTAACGAGCAGTACTTC
cdr3_aa: CASSYDRGNIFNEQYF

j_call: TRBJ2-7
v_call: TRBV18
cdr3_length: 14
d_call: .
clone_size: .
cdr3_nt: TGTGCCAGCTCACCAAAACAGGGCCGGAACGAGCAGTACTTC
cdr3_aa: CASSPKQGRNEQYF

j_call: TRBJ2-5
v_call: TRBV11-2
cdr3_length: 14
d_call: TRBD1
clone_size: once
cdr3_nt: TGTGCCAGCAGTTCAACAGGGGGATCTGAGACCCAGTACTTC
cdr3_aa: CASSSTGGSETQYF

j_call: TRBJ2-2
v_call: TRBV5-1
cdr3_length: 13
d_call: .
clone_size: few
cdr3_nt: TGCGCCAGCAGCTGGGGTAACACCGGGGAGCTGTTTTTT
cdr3_aa: CASSWGNTGELFF

j_call: TRBJ1-1
v_call: TRBV6-6
cdr3_length: 12
d_call: .
clone_size: .
cdr3_nt: TGTGCCAGCAGTGGCGGCGGGTCTGAAGCTTTCTTT
cdr3_aa: CASSGGGSEAFF

j_call: TRBJ2-7
v_call: TRBV6-4
cdr3_length: 13
d_call: .
clone_size: .
cdr3_nt: TGTGCCAGCAGTGACCCCTTACCAGGGGAGCGGTACTTC
cdr3_aa: CASSDPLPGERYF

j_call: TRBJ1-4
v_call: TRBV7-2
cdr3_length: 15
d_call: TRBD1
clone_size: .
cdr3_nt: TGTGCCAGCAGCTTAGGCCAGGGGGGGAATGAAAAACTGTTTTTT
cdr3_aa: CASSLGQGGNEKLFF

j_call: TRBJ1-3
v_call: TRBV5-1
cdr3_length: 15
d_call: .
clone_size: few
cdr3_nt: TGCGCCAGCAGCTTTCAGGGGCTCTCTGGAAACACCATATATTTT
cdr3_aa: CASSFQGLSGNTIYF

j_call: TRBJ1-2
v_call: TRBV30
cdr3_length: 11
d_call: .
clone_size: .
cdr3_nt: TGTGCCTGGAGTGTAGGGTATGGCTACACCTTC
cdr3_aa: CAWSVGYGYTF

j_call: TRBJ2-3
v_call: TRBV6-5
cdr3_length: 14
d_call: .
clone_size: large
cdr3_nt: TGTGCCAGCAGTTTAGGCGGTTGGACAGATACGCAGTATTTT
cdr3_aa: CASSLGGWTDTQYF

j_call: TRBJ2-1
v_call: TRBV27
cdr3_length: 15
d_call: .
clone_size: .
cdr3_nt: TGTGCCAGCACCTTTGCTCCTGGCTCCTACAATGAGCAGTTCTTC
cdr3_aa: CASTFAPGSYNEQFF

j_call: TRBJ2-5
v_call: TRBV6-1
cdr3_length: 13
d_call: TRBD2
clone_size: .
cdr3_nt: TGTGCCCAAGCGGGGGGGCCTTTTGAGACCCAGTACTTC
cdr3_aa: CAQAGGPFETQYF

j_call: TRBJ1-1
v_call: TRBV5-4
cdr3_length: 15
d_call: .
clone_size: .
cdr3_nt: TGTGCCAGCAGCTTGTTCGATCTGGCGGAGGCTGAAGCTTTCTTT
cdr3_aa: CASSLFDLAEAEAFF

j_call: TRBJ1-5
v_call: TRBV2
cdr3_length: 14
d_call: TRBD1
clone_size: .
cdr3_nt: TGTGCCAGCAGTTTAGGACAGGACAATCAGCCCCAGCATTTT
cdr3_aa: CASSLGQDNQPQHF

j_call: TRBJ1-5
v_call: TRBV19
cdr3_length: 12
d_call: .
clone_size: .
cdr3_nt: TGTGCCAGCCAAGGGTTTTCTCAGCCCCAGCATTTT
cdr3_aa: CASQGFSQPQHF

j_call: TRBJ2-2
v_call: TRBV7-8
cdr3_length: 13
d_call: .
clone_size: .
cdr3_nt: TGTGCCAGCACCATGAAGGACACCGGGGAGCTGTTTTTT
cdr3_aa: CASTMKDTGELFF

j_call: TRBJ2-5
v_call: TRBV2
cdr3_length: 15
d_call: TRBD2
clone_size: .
cdr3_nt: TGTGCCAGCGGGGGATTAGCGACTAGCGACGAGACCCAGTACTTC
cdr3_aa: CASGGLATSDETQYF

j_call: TRBJ1-1
v_call: TRBV11-2
cdr3_length: 13
d_call: .
clone_size: once
cdr3_nt: TGTGCCAGCAGCTTAGGGACCTACACTGAAGCTTTCTTT
cdr3_aa: CASSLGTYTEAFF

j_call: TRBJ2-1
v_call: TRBV7-9
cdr3_length: 16
d_call: .
clone_size: .
cdr3_nt: TGTGCCAGCAGCTTAGGCCCTGGCTCCACCCACAATGAGCAGTTCTTC
cdr3_aa: CASSLGPGSTHNEQFF

j_call: TRBJ1-1
v_call: TRBV27
cdr3_length: 13
d_call: .
clone_size: .
cdr3_nt: TGTGCCAGCAGTTTATTCGGAGGCACTGAAGCTTTCTTT
cdr3_aa: CASSLFGGTEAFF

j_call: TRBJ2-1
v_call: TRBV11-3
cdr3_length: 13
d_call: TRBD2
clone_size: .
cdr3_nt: TGTGCCAGCAGCCCCCGGGGGGGACATGAGCAGTTCTTC
cdr3_aa: CASSPRGGHEQFF

j_call: TRBJ1-2
v_call: TRBV6-1
cdr3_length: 15
d_call: TRBD1
clone_size: .
cdr3_nt: TGTGCCAGCAGTGAAGGGCTATGGACAGGGTATGGCTACACCTTC
cdr3_aa: CASSEGLWTGYGYTF

j_call: TRBJ2-7
v_call: TRBV4-2
cdr3_length: 14
d_call: .
clone_size: .
cdr3_nt: TGTGCCAGCAGCCGCGGACAGCGCTCCTACGAGCAGTACTTC
cdr3_aa: CASSRGQRSYEQYF

j_call: TRBJ2-7
v_call: TRBV5-6
cdr3_length: 15
d_call: TRBD1
clone_size: .
cdr3_nt: TGTGCCAGCAGCTCCCGTGGACAGGGGAAGTACGAGCAGTACTTC
cdr3_aa: CASSSRGQGKYEQYF

j_call: TRBJ2-7
v_call: TRBV2
cdr3_length: 13
d_call: TRBD1
clone_size: .
cdr3_nt: TGTGCTAAACAGGGGACAGGGACCTACGAGCAGTACTTC
cdr3_aa: CAKQGTGTYEQYF

j_call: TRBJ2-7
v_call: TRBV29-1
cdr3_length: 13
d_call: TRBD1
clone_size: medium-sized
cdr3_nt: TGCAGCGTTGCCGAAGACAGGGGCTACGAGCAGTACTTC
cdr3_aa: CSVAEDRGYEQYF

j_call: TRBJ2-2
v_call: TRBV4-1
cdr3_length: 15
d_call: .
clone_size: medium-sized
cdr3_nt: TGCGCCAGCAGCCAAGGAGGTTTCTACACCGGGGAGCTGTTTTTT
cdr3_aa: CASSQGGFYTGELFF

j_call: TRBJ2-2
v_call: TRBV7-9
cdr3_length: 15
d_call: .
clone_size: .
cdr3_nt: TGTGCCAGCAGCTTAGAGGTGGGGAAAGCCGGGGAGCTGTTTTTT
cdr3_aa: CASSLEVGKAGELFF

j_call: TRBJ1-2
v_call: TRBV10-1
cdr3_length: 13
d_call: .
clone_size: .
cdr3_nt: TGCGCCAGCAGTGAGTCTCGCGGCTATGGCTACACCTTC
cdr3_aa: CASSESRGYGYTF

j_call: TRBJ2-7
v_call: TRBV2
cdr3_length: 13
d_call: .
clone_size: .
cdr3_nt: TGTGCCAGCAGTGAGGCCGGAGACTACGAGCAGTACTTC
cdr3_aa: CASSEAGDYEQYF

j_call: TRBJ1-4
v_call: TRBV6-5
cdr3_length: 15
d_call: .
clone_size: .
cdr3_nt: TGTGCCAGCAGCCCGGCGGCGAATTTTAATGAAAAACTGTTTTTT
cdr3_aa: CASSPAANFNEKLFF

j_call: TRBJ1-5
v_call: TRBV2
cdr3_length: 15
d_call: .
clone_size: .
cdr3_nt: TGTGCCAGCAGTGAGGGGAGGGATAGCAATCAGCCCCAGCATTTT
cdr3_aa: CASSEGRDSNQPQHF

j_call: TRBJ2-7
v_call: TRBV27
cdr3_length: 16
d_call: TRBD1
clone_size: .
cdr3_nt: TGTGCCAGCAGCCCCTCAAGGGGGCTCCTCTCCTACGAGCAGTACTTC
cdr3_aa: CASSPSRGLLSYEQYF

j_call: TRBJ1-3
v_call: TRBV29-1
cdr3_length: 13
d_call: .
clone_size: .
cdr3_nt: TGCAGCGTTGTTGGAAACTCTGGAAACACCATATATTTT
cdr3_aa: CSVVGNSGNTIYF